This T cell receptor (beta chain) appears in the sequencing data of a study of HIV-infected patients and healthy controls. CDR1 LNHNV and CDR2 YYDKDF come from the germline V gene (reference sequence). CDR3 length equals 13 residues. V lost 0 bases and J lost 2, with 5 bases in between. TCRdb reanalysed the 5' RACE reads using MiXCR and keeps one entry per CDR3 protein. In the table there are about 67,000 distinct CDR3 sequences, about a sixth of which are singletons. V and J are TRBV15 and TRBJ2-7; D unresolved. The sequence came from a human donor in good health. Sequencing input: CD4+ T cells from blood. CDR3 nucleotides: TGTGCCACCAGCAGAGAGCGAGCCTACGAGCAGTACTTC. Encoded protein: CATSRERAYEQYF.